The 10 T cell receptor beta chains presented below share a single source sample, sequenced in a study of cytotoxic CD8 clonotypes in ibrutinib-treated CLL. Only in-frame clones appear in the TCRdb table, and some are missing; sequencing was by immunoSEQ multiplex PCR. The data contain 150,000 or so clones, around nine tenths of them seen just once; the ten biggest clones take up 3%. Material: PBMCs, obtained at disease progression, from a patient treated with ibrutinib. The receptors derive from a human donor with chronic lymphocytic leukemia.

V usage is TRBV7-9 and J usage is TRBJ2-7; 7 bases align to TRBD2. Trimming removed 5 bases from V and 12 bases from J; junction bases left unmatched: 13. The CDR3 is 13 amino acids. Germline-derived CDR1 and CDR2 are SEHNR and FQNEAQ (reference sequence). The CDR3 bases are TGTGCCAGCAGCCCCCGGGACTACTCCTCGCCGTACTTC. This translates into CASSPRDYSSPYF.

This chain links TRBV27 with TRBJ1-1; TRBD1 is a possible D gene (5 bases). The CDR3 is made up of 13 amino acids. Per the germline V gene, CDR1 is MNHEY and CDR2 is SMNVEV (reference sequence). Trimming took 5 bases from V and 3 from J, leaving 10 bases between them. DNA for the CDR3: TGTGCCAGCAGTCGCAGGGCGCACACTGAAGCTTTCTTT. This encodes CASSRRAHTEAFF.

The chain couples TRBV6-5 to TRBJ1-1; D uncertain. Germline CDR1 and CDR2: MNHEY and SVGAGI. Trimming left V 4 bases short and J 4 bases short, with 10 bases between. The CDR3 spans 13 residues. The CDR3 DNA reads as TGTGCCAGCAGTTTGTCCACCGGCACTGAAGCTTTCTTT. This sequence encodes CASSLSTGTEAFF.

The CDR3 nucleotides are TGCGCCAGCAGCTTTGGGGGAGGCCACTCCTACAATGAGCAGTTCTTC. As protein: CASSFGGGHSYNEQFF. V usage is TRBV5-1 and J usage is TRBJ2-1, with D possibly matching TRBD2 (6 bases). The germline V gene has CDR1 SGHRS and CDR2 YFSETQ. The CDR3 sequence is 16 residues long. Trimming stripped 2 bases from V and 0 bases from J, with 12 bases between.

In this sample, this clone turned up once. The genes are TRBV12-5 and TRBJ2-1; 7 bases line up with TRBD2. The CDR3 runs to 17 residues. Looked up from germline, CDR1 is LGHNT and CDR2 is FRNRAP. J lost 1 base, V lost 0 bases, and 6 bases had no gene match. The DNA for the CDR3 is TGTGCTAGTGGTTTGGTATTTGGCGGGGGATCCTACAATGAGCAGTTCTTC. As protein: CASGLVFGGGSYNEQFF.

In its sample, this clone was seen once. The rearrangement links TRBV4-2 to TRBJ2-1; D is unresolved. Per the germline V gene, CDR1 is LGHNA and CDR2 is YNFKEQ. The CDR3 is 14 amino acids. V was cut by 4 bases and J by 6 bases, with 13 bases left in between. This CDR3 is CASSRDISGNEQFF. CDR3 in DNA: TGTGCCAGCAGCCGCGATATCTCCGGCAATGAGCAGTTCTTC.

The V and J genes are TRBV29-1 and TRBJ2-1; 7 bases line up with TRBD1. V was clipped by 3 bases and J by 5 bases; unmatched bases: 7. Germline V gene lookup returns CDR1 SQVTM and CDR2 ANQGSEA. This CDR3 has 14 amino acids. The DNA for the CDR3 is TGCAGCGTTGAGGGTCGGACAGGCCACAATGAGCAGTTCTTC. This gives the protein CSVEGRTGHNEQFF.

The rearrangement links TRBV19 to TRBJ2-7; tentative D call: TRBD1 (6 bases). The CDR3 is 14 residues long. Germline CDR1 and CDR2: LNHDA and SQIVND (reference sequence). The V and J ends lost 3 bases and 4 bases respectively, with 13 bases between them. CDR3 amino acids: CASSMAGEQYEQYF. The DNA of the CDR3 is TGTGCCAGTAGTATGGCAGGGGAACAATACGAGCAGTACTTC.

The chain joins TRBV28 to TRBJ1-2; 7 bases match TRBD1. Looked up from germline, CDR1 is MDHEN and CDR2 is SYDVKM. J gave up 6 bases and V 4 bases, and 17 bases lay outside the gene matches. The CDR3 has 17 amino acids. CDR3 in DNA: TGTGCCAGCAGTTCCCCTTATCGCCAGGGGGTAATCGATGGCTACACCTTC. It encodes CASSSPYRQGVIDGYTF.

V gene TRBV28 combines with J gene TRBJ1-1, with D tentatively TRBD1 (5 bases). The CDR3 is 17 residues long. Trimming took 6 bases from V and 3 from J, leaving 23 bases between them. Germline CDR1 reads MDHEN; CDR2 reads SYDVKM. CDR3 in DNA: TGTGCCAGCAGCCTAGGGTTTTCGAGGGGTTTGGACACTGAAGCTTTCTTT. Amino acids: CASSLGFSRGLDTEAFF.